This is a list of T cell receptor beta chains from one sample in a study of blood T cell repertoires in COVID-19. Assay used: immunoSEQ multiplex PCR; TCRdb lists only in-frame clones, some missing. The sample holds about 140,000 clones; around 90% are singletons and the top ten take around 5%. Material for sequencing was peripheral blood. The source is a human donor in a cohort sampled during active COVID-19. CDR3s include the opening cysteine and the closing phenylalanine or tryptophan. Each record gives: V gene, clone size, D gene, J gene, CDR3 DNA, CDR3 protein. A D gene is named only where the DNA matches it firmly. Part of the rows lack a size; the others show once, few, many or a class for expanded clones.

TRBV3-1/TRBV3-2	NA	TRBD2	TRBJ2-1	TGTGCCAGCAGAACTAGCGGGGGGAACTACAATGAGCAGTTCTTC	CASRTSGGNYNEQFF
TRBV28	NA	TRBD1	TRBJ1-2	TGTGCCAGCAGTTCTCAGGGGGTGGCTAACTATGGCTACACCTTC	CASSSQGVANYGYTF
TRBV7-2	NA	TRBD1	TRBJ2-3	TGTGCCAGCAGCCGGACAGGGACTTTCACAGATACGCAGTATTTT	CASSRTGTFTDTQYF
TRBV10-2	NA	TRBD2	TRBJ2-1	TGCGCCAGCAGTGAAACTACACTAGCGGGAACTCCTTACAATGAGCAGTTCTTC	CASSETTLAGTPYNEQFF
TRBV5-1	once	NA	TRBJ1-1	TGCGCCAGCAGCGGCGTTCTAGGGGCTCTGAACACTGAAGCTTTCTTT	CASSGVLGALNTEAFF
TRBV5-1	NA	NA	TRBJ1-1	TGCGCCAGCAGCCCGACGGGTTGGGAGGACACTGAAGCTTTCTTT	CASSPTGWEDTEAFF
TRBV27	NA	TRBD2	TRBJ2-5	TGTGCCAGCAGTTTTGCGGGGGGGCAAGAGACCCAGTACTTC	CASSFAGGQETQYF
TRBV3-1/TRBV3-2	NA	NA	TRBJ1-4	TGTGCCAGCAGCCAAGGGTGGGGGCGTGAAAAACTGTTTTTT	CASSQGWGREKLFF
TRBV20-1	NA	NA	TRBJ2-7	TGCAGTGCTAGTCCCGGGATGAACTACGAGCAGTACTTC	CSASPGMNYEQYF
TRBV6-1	few	TRBD1	TRBJ1-1	TGTGCCAGCAGTGATACCCCGCCGGGCAGGGGGTACACTGAAGCTTTCTTT	CASSDTPPGRGYTEAFF
TRBV28	NA	TRBD1	TRBJ2-7	TGTGCCAGCAACAACAGGGGATACGAGCAGTACTTC	CASNNRGYEQYF
TRBV7-2	many	NA	TRBJ2-1	TGTGCCAGCAGCCCCCGCGCCTACAATGAGCAGTTCTTC	CASSPRAYNEQFF
TRBV5-1	few	NA	TRBJ1-1	TGCGCCAGCAGCTCAGAGGGCTCGAACACTGAAGCTTTCTTT	CASSSEGSNTEAFF
TRBV19	NA	TRBD1	TRBJ1-5	TGTGCCAGTAGAGGGACAGGGGATCAGCCCCAGCATTTT	CASRGTGDQPQHF
TRBV5-1	NA	TRBD1	TRBJ1-5	TGCGCCAGCAGCTTGGGACAGGGCGGGAGCAATCAGCCCCAGCATTTT	CASSLGQGGSNQPQHF
TRBV5-1	NA	NA	TRBJ2-4	TGCGCCAGCAGCTTGACCGGGACAACTCTAGGGAACATTCAGTACTTC	CASSLTGTTLGNIQYF
TRBV14	NA	NA	TRBJ1-1	TGTGCCAGCAGCCAAGATATGAGGACTGAAGCTTTCTTT	CASSQDMRTEAFF
TRBV5-1	once	TRBD2	TRBJ2-7	TGCGCCAGCAGCTTGGCTAGCGGGACTGCCTACGAGCAGTACTTC	CASSLASGTAYEQYF
TRBV7-2	NA	NA	TRBJ1-1	TGTGCCAGCAGCTTAGGCAGGATGAACACTGAAGCTTTCTTT	CASSLGRMNTEAFF
TRBV7-6	NA	TRBD1	TRBJ2-2	TGTGCCAGCAGCCCGACAGGGGGAGAGAACACCGAGGAGCTGTTTTTT	CASSPTGGENTEELFF
TRBV5-4	NA	TRBD2	TRBJ2-1	TGTGCCAGCAGCCCGACTAGCGGAAGGTTCGGGGAGCAGTTCTTC	CASSPTSGRFGEQFF
TRBV6-1	NA	TRBD2	TRBJ2-4	TGTGCCAGCAGTGAGACTAGCGGGAGTTTTGGTGCCAAAAACATTCAGTACTTC	CASSETSGSFGAKNIQYF